The rows below give T cell receptor beta chains drawn from one sample of a study of metastatic and nonmetastatic thyroid tumors. TCRdb re-called clones via MiXCR from the PCR reads. The top ten clones hold about 8.4% of a sample with about 59,000 clones, around 16% of them seen once. The sample taken for sequencing was blood. The receptors were gathered from a male donor with papillary thyroid cancer or a benign thyroid nodule (not recorded which). Some clones in this sample may be carry-over from other donors' samples. CDR3s include the opening cysteine and the closing phenylalanine or tryptophan.

15	TRBJ2-1	TRBV6-2/TRBV6-3	CASILSGGDYNEQFF
14	TRBJ1-6	TRBV6-1	CASIETLYNSPLHF
19	TRBJ1-2	TRBV19	CASSIVVYDDSVINYGYTF
16	TRBJ2-1	TRBV20-1	CSQQPPSGSVYNEQFF
17	TRBJ1-4	TRBV27	CASSSGTGRRGGEKLFF
14	TRBJ2-5	TRBV5-1	CASSSGQGIETQYF
14	TRBJ1-2	TRBV6-1	CASSEAAEPYCYTF
15	TRBJ2-3	TRBV20-1	CSARDRGKSTDTQYF
15	TRBJ1-2	TRBV4-2	CASSPNMGPNYCYTF
14	TRBJ2-2	TRBV2	CASSVASGAGELFF
13	TRBJ2-1	TRBV30	CAWSPNRGNEQFF
15	TRBJ2-4	TRBV28	CASSRPGLAENIQYF
15	TRBJ2-1	TRBV24-1	CATSPGTLSPNEQFF
13	TRBJ2-5	TRBV30	CAWGVNPGETQYF
12	TRBJ1-2	TRBV29-1	CSVELANYGYTF
14	TRBJ2-3	TRBV6-1	CAIRGLAGSDTQYF
15	TRBJ2-2	TRBV20-1	CSATVAGGTFGELFF
14	TRBJ1-5	TRBV19	CASSIVYSNQPQHF
15	TRBJ1-4	TRBV28	CASSWRGTTNEKLFF
14	TRBJ1-2	TRBV27	CASKSLMELACYTF
15	TRBJ2-5	TRBV5-6	CASSSPGAVKETQYF
15	TRBJ2-3	TRBV3-1	CASSQDGGVTDTQYF
13	TRBJ2-5	TRBV4-3	CASSQETGETQYF
14	TRBJ2-7	TRBV5-6	CASSTGTGAYEQYF
14	TRBJ2-7	TRBV12-3/TRBV12-4	CASSATASSYEQYF
15	TRBJ2-7	TRBV6-1	CASKPIAGVKYEQYF
16	TRBJ1-2	TRBV9	CASSVDRATMRHGYTF
15	TRBJ1-4	TRBV14	CASSQAISGGEKLFF
14	TRBJ2-7	TRBV20-1	CSARRLAGDLEQYF
15	TRBJ2-5	TRBV6-4	CASSGTGPRQETQYF
15	TRBJ2-7	TRBV28	CASSLPNLLAGEQYF
14	TRBJ2-7	TRBV20-1	CSAREGTAKEEQYF
15	TRBJ2-4	TRBV6-1	CASSYRGEGKNIQYF
14	TRBJ2-1	TRBV11-1	CASREKFSYNEQFF
18	TRBJ1-3	TRBV4-3	CASSQYRRGGADGNTIYF
15	TRBJ2-7	TRBV7-9	CASSLIPGVSYEQYF
13	TRBJ1-2	TRBV10-3	CAIRGTDKYGYTF
14	TRBJ2-7	TRBV28	CASRRRVSSYEQYF
20	TRBJ2-6	TRBV5-1	CANSFNKQGLLRSGANVLTF
15	TRBJ1-5	TRBV28	CASSLSRTGNQPQHF
15	TRBJ1-1	TRBV4-3	CASSQDGDSNTEAFF
15	TRBJ1-2	TRBV9	CTSSDGSGQGYGYTF
15	TRBJ2-1	TRBV5-1	CASSLDQGSYNEQFF
18	TRBJ1-5	TRBV20-1	CSARIPGQGIYSNQPQHF
12	TRBJ2-7	TRBV2	CASSVAGSRQYF
15	TRBJ2-5	TRBV30	CAWSAQYYDQETQYF
14	TRBJ2-7	TRBV28	CSSSHLQGSYEQYF
14	TRBJ2-7	TRBV7-9	CASSFGQGSYEQYF
15	TRBJ1-5	TRBV19	CASSITLGSNQHQHF
15	TRBJ1-1	TRBV4-1	CASSFRTGGDFEAFF